The rows below give T cell receptor beta chains drawn from one sample of a study of post-analysis software for immune sequencing data. TCRdb processed the PCR reads anew with MiXCR; each CDR3 protein has one entry. This sample has roughly 540,000 distinct CDR3 sequences, with around 36% found just once. The sample taken for sequencing was blood. The receptor source for this set is a girl under 18 with multiple sclerosis. Each CDR3 is given without its conserved first and last residue. The D gene is left open where the match is weak.

D gene	V gene	J gene	CDR3 protein
NA	TRBV3-1	TRBJ2-1	ASSPTGAMNEQF
TRBD1	TRBV12-3/TRBV12-4	TRBJ1-1	ASSGTGGGVNTEAF
TRBD1	TRBV10-3	TRBJ2-6	AISPTGPEGANVLT
NA	TRBV10-3	TRBJ2-1	AISESDFYNEQF
NA	TRBV20-1	TRBJ1-2	SAPTVGYT
NA	TRBV10-3	TRBJ2-3	ATSPDGRATDTQY
NA	TRBV12-3/TRBV12-4	TRBJ2-4	ASSSLMDRIAKNIQY
TRBD1	TRBV20-1	TRBJ1-1	SAPTGGLNTEAF
TRBD1	TRBV15	TRBJ1-3	ATSRTQDRAAGNTIY
TRBD2	TRBV12-3/TRBV12-4	TRBJ2-5	ASRTSGGQETQY
NA	TRBV28	TRBJ1-4	ASSPQWGRGTNEKLF
NA	TRBV29-1	TRBJ1-2	SVAPHQSASKGYT
TRBD1	TRBV10-3	TRBJ1-2	AISTSGGPADYGYT
NA	TRBV7-9	TRBJ1-2	ASSTSPGQAYGYT
NA	TRBV12-5	TRBJ2-5	ASGGPGGTQY
NA	TRBV7-3	TRBJ2-5	ASSLTLGETQY
TRBD2	TRBV5-1	TRBJ2-5	ASSPLGGDQETQY
NA	TRBV20-1	TRBJ2-2	SAPPPRDTGELF
NA	TRBV9	TRBJ1-2	ASSTPRGENYGYT
NA	TRBV2	TRBJ2-3	ASSYRTADTQY
TRBD2	TRBV27	TRBJ2-1	ASIRLAGGQGYNEQF
TRBD2	TRBV29-1	TRBJ2-5	SAPLAGGRETQY
NA	TRBV20-1	TRBJ2-3	SARVPSDSTDTQY
NA	TRBV6-5	TRBJ1-2	ASSYLRTRTLLNGYT
NA	TRBV20-1	TRBJ2-7	SARTGRGLSSYEQY
TRBD1	TRBV24-1	TRBJ2-7	ATSDTGQGGSYEQY
TRBD1	TRBV20-1	TRBJ2-1	SAYTGGKGWNEQF
NA	TRBV18	TRBJ1-1	ASSSNSPRMDTEAF
TRBD1	TRBV7-9	TRBJ2-5	ASSETGQARETQY
NA	TRBV18	TRBJ1-1	ASSPSDRQRNTEAF
NA	TRBV7-3	TRBJ2-5	ASSLTGAAGETQY
NA	TRBV20-1	TRBJ2-3	SARDLDTQY
TRBD1	TRBV20-1	TRBJ1-6	SALPDRGRNSPLH
NA	TRBV10-3	TRBJ2-3	AISGGLALGGDMQY
NA	TRBV10-3	TRBJ2-7	ATGLTEREQY
NA	TRBV11-2	TRBJ2-1	ASSLDRMNEQF
NA	TRBV15	TRBJ2-7	ATSTEKTRTPYEQY
NA	TRBV7-9	TRBJ2-2	ASSFPGSRNTGELF
TRBD1	TRBV20-1	TRBJ1-5	SARRDLQGANQPQH
TRBD1	TRBV7-8	TRBJ1-5	ASSGRGQGINQPQH
NA	TRBV10-3	TRBJ2-7	AISGTGYEQY
NA	TRBV20-1	TRBJ2-7	SARVIAGRLYEQY
NA	TRBV25-1	TRBJ2-1	ASSELGGAAYNEQF
NA	TRBV14	TRBJ1-1	ASSAGTNTEAF
NA	TRBV20-1	TRBJ2-5	SARVGLQETQY
NA	TRBV5-1	TRBJ2-7	ASRREGLSYEQY
TRBD2	TRBV20-1	TRBJ2-3	SARPPAGGGTDTQY
NA	TRBV20-1	TRBJ1-1	SAEGTGTEAF
NA	TRBV7-2	TRBJ1-4	ASSLKREKLF
TRBD1	TRBV5-6	TRBJ2-7	ASSGWTGTYEQY
NA	TRBV20-1	NA	SARAARGSDEQY
NA	TRBV7-6	TRBJ2-1	ASSTGQRGNEQF
NA	TRBV20-1	TRBJ2-5	SAREGQGQETQY
TRBD2	TRBV5-1	TRBJ2-1	ASSLSSGGTFSYNEQF
TRBD2	TRBV5-1	TRBJ2-1	ASSLVLAGGPGNEQF